Listed below are T cell receptor beta chains from one sample, sequenced in a study of cytomegalovirus exposure and HLA in healthy donors. The repertoire was sequenced with immunoSEQ multiplex PCR; TCRdb's copy has only in-frame clones and lacks some. This table holds over 150,000 clones, roughly 80% found once. Sequencing was carried out using PBMCs. These receptors were obtained from a woman younger than 45 in good health and CMV-seronegative. Both conserved end residues are part of each CDR3. A D gene is named only where the DNA matches it firmly. Size is omitted from some rows. Given values are once, few, many or a class for expanded clones.

>TRBJ1-2|13|TRBD1|NA|TRBV6-1
CAGQGGLNYGYTF
TGTGCCGGACAGGGAGGTTTAAACTATGGCTACACCTTC
>TRBJ2-7|15|TRBD1|NA|TRBV6-5
CASSLGTGWSYEQYF
TGTGCCAGCAGTTTGGGGACAGGTTGGTCCTACGAGCAGTACTTC
>TRBJ2-5|16|NA|NA|TRBV7-8
CASSPRGAEYQETQYF
TGTGCCAGCAGCCCTCGAGGAGCGGAGTACCAAGAGACCCAGTACTTC
>TRBJ2-7|14|NA|few|TRBV9
CASSVGAGLDEQYF
TGTGCCAGCAGCGTTGGGGCAGGGTTGGACGAGCAGTACTTC
>TRBJ2-3|16|NA|NA|TRBV5-1
CASSLWREWRTDTQYF
TGCGCCAGCAGCTTGTGGCGGGAATGGCGCACAGATACGCAGTATTTT
>TRBJ1-1|14|TRBD1|few|TRBV7-9
CASQAGGRYTEAFF
TGTGCCAGCCAGGCAGGGGGACGGTACACTGAAGCTTTCTTT
>TRBJ1-5|13|NA|few|TRBV19
CASSKQGNQPQHF
TGTGCCAGTAGTAAACAGGGTAATCAGCCCCAGCATTTT
>TRBJ1-1|14|NA|NA|TRBV29-1
CSVAGEGKNTEAFF
TGCAGCGTTGCGGGAGAAGGGAAGAACACTGAAGCTTTCTTT
>TRBJ2-7|19|TRBD1|NA|TRBV6-1
CASSDPLPGQSYPSYEQYF
TGTGCCAGCAGTGATCCTTTACCGGGACAGAGTTATCCTTCCTACGAGCAGTACTTC
>TRBJ1-6|15|NA|NA|TRBV11-2
CASSLVWGFDSPLHF
TGTGCCAGCAGCTTAGTCTGGGGCTTCGATTCACCCCTCCACTTT
>TRBJ2-5|14|NA|NA|TRBV7-9
CASSLFSIQETQYF
TGTGCCAGCAGCTTATTTTCCATCCAAGAGACCCAGTACTTC
>TRBJ1-5|18|TRBD1|NA|TRBV7-9
CASSPDPGQQYSNQPQHF
TGTGCCAGCAGTCCCGATCCGGGACAGCAATATAGCAATCAGCCCCAGCATTTT